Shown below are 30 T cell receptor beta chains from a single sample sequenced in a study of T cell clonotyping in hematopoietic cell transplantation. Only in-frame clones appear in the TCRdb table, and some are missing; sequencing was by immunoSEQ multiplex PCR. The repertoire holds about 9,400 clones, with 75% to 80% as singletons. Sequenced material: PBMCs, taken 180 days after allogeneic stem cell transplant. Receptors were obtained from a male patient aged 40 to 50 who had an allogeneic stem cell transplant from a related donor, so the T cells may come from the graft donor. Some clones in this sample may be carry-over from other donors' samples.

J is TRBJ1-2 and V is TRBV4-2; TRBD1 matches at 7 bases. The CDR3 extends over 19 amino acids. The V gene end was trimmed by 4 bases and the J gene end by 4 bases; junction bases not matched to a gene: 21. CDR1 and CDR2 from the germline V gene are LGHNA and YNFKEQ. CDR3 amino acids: CASSPNQGGARANLYGYTF. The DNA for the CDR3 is TGTGCCAGCAGCCCGAATCAGGGGGGAGCTAGGGCGAATCTCTATGGCTACACCTTC.

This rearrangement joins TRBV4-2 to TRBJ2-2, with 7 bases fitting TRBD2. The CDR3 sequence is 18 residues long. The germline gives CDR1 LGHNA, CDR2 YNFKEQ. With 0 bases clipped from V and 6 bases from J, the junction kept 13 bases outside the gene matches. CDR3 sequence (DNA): TGTGCCAGCAGCCAAGATGCAGCTCCGGGACTATCATCCGGGGAGCTGTTTTTT. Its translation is CASSQDAAPGLSSGELFF.

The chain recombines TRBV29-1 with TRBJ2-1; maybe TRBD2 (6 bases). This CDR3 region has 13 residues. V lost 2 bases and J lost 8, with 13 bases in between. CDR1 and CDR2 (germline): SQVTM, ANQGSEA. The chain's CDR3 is CSVEPREVHEQFF. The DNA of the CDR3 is TGCAGCGTTGAACCCAGGGAGGTGCATGAGCAGTTCTTC.

The CDR3 DNA reads TGTGCCAGCTCACACACAACAGGTACGAGCTCCTACGAGCAGTACTTC. It encodes CASSHTTGTSSYEQYF. The chain employs TRBV18 and TRBJ2-7; D might be TRBD1 (5 bases). With 4 bases removed from V and 0 bases from J, the gap between germline ends came to 16 bases. Looked up from germline, CDR1 is KGHSH and CDR2 is LQKENI. CDR3 length: 16 amino acids.

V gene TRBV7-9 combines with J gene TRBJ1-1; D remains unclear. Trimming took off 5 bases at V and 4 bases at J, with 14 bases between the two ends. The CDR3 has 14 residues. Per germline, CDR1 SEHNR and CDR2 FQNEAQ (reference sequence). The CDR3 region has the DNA TGTGCCAGCAGCCGTATCAGCCAGGCCACTGAAGCTTTCTTT. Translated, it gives CASSRISQATEAFF.

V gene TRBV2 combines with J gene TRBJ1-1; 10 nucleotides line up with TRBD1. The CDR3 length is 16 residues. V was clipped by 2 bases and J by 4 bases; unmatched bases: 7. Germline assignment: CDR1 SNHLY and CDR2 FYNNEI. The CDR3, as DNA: TGTGCCAGCAGTGAACCGGGACAGGGGTTGCTCACTGAAGCTTTCTTT. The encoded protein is CASSEPGQGLLTEAFF.

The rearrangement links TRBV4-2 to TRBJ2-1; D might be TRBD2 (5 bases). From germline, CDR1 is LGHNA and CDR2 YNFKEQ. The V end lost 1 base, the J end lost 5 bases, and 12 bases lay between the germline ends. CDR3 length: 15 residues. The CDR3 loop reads CASSQVRNSDNEQFF. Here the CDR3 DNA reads TGTGCCAGCAGCCAAGTCCGGAATAGCGACAATGAGCAGTTCTTC.

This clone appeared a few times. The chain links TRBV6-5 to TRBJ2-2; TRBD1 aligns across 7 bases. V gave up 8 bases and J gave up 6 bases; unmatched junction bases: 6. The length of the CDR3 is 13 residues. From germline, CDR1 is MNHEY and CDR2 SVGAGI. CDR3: CASEGAFPGELFF. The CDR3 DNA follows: TGTGCCAGCGAGGGGGCGTTTCCCGGGGAGCTGTTTTTT.

For the CDR3, the DNA is TGTGCCAGCAGCCTGGGGACAGGGGGGTTCGGAGACGAGCAGTACTTC. It yields the protein CASSLGTGGFGDEQYF. V is TRBV9 and J is TRBJ2-7; TRBD1 matches at 11 bases. The CDR3 loop spans 16 amino acids. Trimming took 4 bases from V and 5 from J; bases not matched to a gene: 11. Per the germline V gene, CDR1 is SGDLS and CDR2 is YYNGEE.

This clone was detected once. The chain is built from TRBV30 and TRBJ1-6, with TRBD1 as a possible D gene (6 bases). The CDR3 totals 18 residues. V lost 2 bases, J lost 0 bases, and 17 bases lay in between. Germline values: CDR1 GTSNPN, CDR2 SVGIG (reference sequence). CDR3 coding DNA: TGTGCCTGGAGTCTGGGTGGGGGCGGAACCTCCTATAATTCACCCCTCCACTTT. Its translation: CAWSLGGGGTSYNSPLHF. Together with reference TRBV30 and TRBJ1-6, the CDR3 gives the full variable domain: SQTIHQWPATLVQPVGSPLSLECTVEGTSNPNLYWYRQAAGRGLQLLFYSVGIGQISSEVPQNLSASRPQDRQFILSSKKLLLSDSGFYLCAWSLGGGGTSYNSPLHFGNGTRLTVT.

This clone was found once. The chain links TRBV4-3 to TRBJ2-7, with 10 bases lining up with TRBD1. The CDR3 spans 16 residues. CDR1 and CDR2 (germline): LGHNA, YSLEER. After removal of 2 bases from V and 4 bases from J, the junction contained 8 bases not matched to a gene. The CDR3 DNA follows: TGCGCCAGCAGCCAACAGACAGGGGGCCAGTTTTACGAGCAGTACTTC. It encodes CASSQQTGGQFYEQYF.

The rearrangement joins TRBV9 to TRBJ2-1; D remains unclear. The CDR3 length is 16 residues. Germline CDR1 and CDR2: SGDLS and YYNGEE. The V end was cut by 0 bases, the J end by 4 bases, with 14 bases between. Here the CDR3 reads CASSVAGVVVYNEQFF. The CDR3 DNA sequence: TGTGCCAGCAGCGTAGCTGGGGTCGTAGTGTACAATGAGCAGTTCTTC.

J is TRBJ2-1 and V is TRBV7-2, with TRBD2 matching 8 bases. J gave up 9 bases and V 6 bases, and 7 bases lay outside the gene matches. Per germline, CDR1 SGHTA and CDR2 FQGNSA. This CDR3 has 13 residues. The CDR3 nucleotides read TGTGCCAGCAGTAGACGGGGGGGCCCTGAGCAGTTCTTC. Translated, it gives CASSRRGGPEQFF.

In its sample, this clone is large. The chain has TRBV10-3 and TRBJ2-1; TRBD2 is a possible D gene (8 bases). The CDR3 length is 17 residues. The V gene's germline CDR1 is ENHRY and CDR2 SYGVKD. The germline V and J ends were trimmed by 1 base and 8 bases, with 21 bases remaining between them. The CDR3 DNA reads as TGTGCCATCAGTGAGTTTCCAGGGGGGCAGACTAGCGATGAGCAGTTCTTC. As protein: CAISEFPGGQTSDEQFF.

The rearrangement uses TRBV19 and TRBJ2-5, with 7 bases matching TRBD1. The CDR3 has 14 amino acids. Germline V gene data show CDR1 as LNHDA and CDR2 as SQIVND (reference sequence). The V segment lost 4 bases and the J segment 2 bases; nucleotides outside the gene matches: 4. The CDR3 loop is CASSTTGWQETQYF. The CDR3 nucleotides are TGTGCCAGTAGTACGACAGGGTGGCAAGAGACCCAGTACTTC. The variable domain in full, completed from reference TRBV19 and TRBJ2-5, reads DGGITQSPKYLFRKEGQNVTLSCEQNLNHDAMYWYRQDPGQGLRLIYYSQIVNDFQKGDIAEGYSVSREKKESFPLTVTSAQKNPTAFYLCASSTTGWQETQYFGPGTRLLVL.

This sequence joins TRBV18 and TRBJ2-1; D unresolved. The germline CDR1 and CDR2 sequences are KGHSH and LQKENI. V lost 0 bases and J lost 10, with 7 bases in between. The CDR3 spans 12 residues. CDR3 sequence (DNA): TGTGCCAGCTCACCACCAGTTAGGGAGCAGTTCTTC. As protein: CASSPPVREQFF.

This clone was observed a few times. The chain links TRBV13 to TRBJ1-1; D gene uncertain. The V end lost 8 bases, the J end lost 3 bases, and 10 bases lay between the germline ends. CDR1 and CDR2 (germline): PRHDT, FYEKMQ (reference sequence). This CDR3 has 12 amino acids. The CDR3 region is CASEGGDTEAFF. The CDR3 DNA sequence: TGTGCCAGCGAGGGCGGAGACACTGAAGCTTTCTTT. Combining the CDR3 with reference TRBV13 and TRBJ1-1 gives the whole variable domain AAGVIQSPRHLIKEKRETATLKCYPIPRHDTVYWYQQGPGQDPQFLISFYEKMQSDKGSIPDRFSAQQFSDYHSELNMSSLELGDSALYFCASEGGDTEAFFGQGTRLTVV.

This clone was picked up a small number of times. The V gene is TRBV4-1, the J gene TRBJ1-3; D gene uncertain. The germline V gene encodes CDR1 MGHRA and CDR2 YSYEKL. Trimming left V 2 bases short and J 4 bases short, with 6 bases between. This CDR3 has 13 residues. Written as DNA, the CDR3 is TGCGCCAGCAGCCAACTGACCGGAAACACCATATATTTT. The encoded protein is CASSQLTGNTIYF.

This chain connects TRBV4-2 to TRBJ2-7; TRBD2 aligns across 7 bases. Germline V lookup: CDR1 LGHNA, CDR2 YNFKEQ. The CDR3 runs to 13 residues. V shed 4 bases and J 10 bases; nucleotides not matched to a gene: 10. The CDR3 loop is CASSPREGDQQYF. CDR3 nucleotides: TGTGCCAGCAGCCCGAGGGAGGGAGACCAACAGTACTTC.

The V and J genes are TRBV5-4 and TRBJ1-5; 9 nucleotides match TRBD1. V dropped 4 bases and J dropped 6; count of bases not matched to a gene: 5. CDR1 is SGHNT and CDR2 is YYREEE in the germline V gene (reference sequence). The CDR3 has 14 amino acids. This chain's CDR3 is CASSEGTGLQPQHF. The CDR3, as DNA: TGTGCCAGCAGCGAAGGGACAGGGCTTCAGCCCCAGCATTTT.

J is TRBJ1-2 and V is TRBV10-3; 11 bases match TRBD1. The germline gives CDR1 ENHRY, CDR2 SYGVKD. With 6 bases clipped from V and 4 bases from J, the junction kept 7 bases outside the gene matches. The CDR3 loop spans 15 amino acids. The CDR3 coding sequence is TGTGCCATCAGAAGAGAGGACAGGGGGCCCTATGGCTACACCTTC. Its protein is CAIRREDRGPYGYTF.

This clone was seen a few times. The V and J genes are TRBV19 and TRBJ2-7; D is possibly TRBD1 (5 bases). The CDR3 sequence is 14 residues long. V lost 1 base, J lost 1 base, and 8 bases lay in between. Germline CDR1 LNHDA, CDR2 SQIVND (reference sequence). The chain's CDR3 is CASSIVQGSYEQYF. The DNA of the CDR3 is TGTGCCAGTAGTATAGTTCAGGGTTCCTACGAGCAGTACTTC.

CDR3 amino acids: CASNPSGGDLNIQYF. The CDR3 DNA reads TGTGCCAGCAACCCCAGCGGCGGGGACTTAAACATTCAGTACTTC. The chain employs TRBV28 and TRBJ2-4; maybe TRBD2 (6 bases). Trimming took off 7 bases at V and 6 bases at J, with 19 bases between the two ends. Germline lookup yields CDR1 MDHEN and CDR2 SYDVKM. This CDR3 is built from 15 residues.

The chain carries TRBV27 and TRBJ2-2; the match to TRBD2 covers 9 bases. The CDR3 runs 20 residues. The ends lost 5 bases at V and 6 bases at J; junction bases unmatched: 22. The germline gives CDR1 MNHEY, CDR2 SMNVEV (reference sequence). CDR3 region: CASSNLSRRGGLAGPGELFF. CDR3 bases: TGTGCCAGCAGTAATCTCTCTCGGCGGGGGGGCCTAGCGGGGCCCGGGGAGCTGTTTTTT.

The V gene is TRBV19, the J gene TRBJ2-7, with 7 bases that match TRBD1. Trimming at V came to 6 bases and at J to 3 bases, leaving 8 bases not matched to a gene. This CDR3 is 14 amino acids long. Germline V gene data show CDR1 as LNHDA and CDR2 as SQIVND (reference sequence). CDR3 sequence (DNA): TGTGCCAGTAGGCGAACCGGGGACAGCTACGAGCAGTACTTC. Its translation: CASRRTGDSYEQYF.

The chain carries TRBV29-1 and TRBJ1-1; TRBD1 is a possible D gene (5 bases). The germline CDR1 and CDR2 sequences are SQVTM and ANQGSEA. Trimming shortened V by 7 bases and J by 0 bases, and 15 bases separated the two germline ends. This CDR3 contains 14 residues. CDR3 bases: TGCAGCGCCACATTGCAGGGAATGAACACTGAAGCTTTCTTT. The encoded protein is CSATLQGMNTEAFF. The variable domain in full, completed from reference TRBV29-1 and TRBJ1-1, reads SAVISQKPSRDICQRGTSLTIQCQVDSQVTMMFWYRQQPGQSLTLIATANQGSEATYESGFVIDKFPISRPNLTFSTLTVSNMSPEDSSIYLCSATLQGMNTEAFFGQGTRLTVV.

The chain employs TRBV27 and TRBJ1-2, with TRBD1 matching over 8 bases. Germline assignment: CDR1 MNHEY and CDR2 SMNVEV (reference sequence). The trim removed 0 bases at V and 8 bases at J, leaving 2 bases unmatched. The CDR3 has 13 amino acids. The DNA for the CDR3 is TGTGCCAGCAGTTTATCCAGGGGGCAGGGCTACACCTTC. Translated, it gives CASSLSRGQGYTF.

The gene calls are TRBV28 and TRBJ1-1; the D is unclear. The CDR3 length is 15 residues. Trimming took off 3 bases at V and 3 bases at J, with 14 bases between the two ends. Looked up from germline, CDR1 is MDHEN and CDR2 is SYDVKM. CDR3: CASSLAEPGYTEAFF. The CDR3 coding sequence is TGTGCCAGCAGTTTGGCCGAGCCGGGTTACACTGAAGCTTTCTTT.

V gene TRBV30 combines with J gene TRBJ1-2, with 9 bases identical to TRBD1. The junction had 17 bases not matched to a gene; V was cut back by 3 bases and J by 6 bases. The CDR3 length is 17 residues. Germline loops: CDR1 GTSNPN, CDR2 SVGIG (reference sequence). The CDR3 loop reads CAWSPTPGQGKGDGYTF. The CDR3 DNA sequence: TGTGCCTGGAGCCCCACCCCCGGACAGGGGAAAGGGGATGGCTACACCTTC.

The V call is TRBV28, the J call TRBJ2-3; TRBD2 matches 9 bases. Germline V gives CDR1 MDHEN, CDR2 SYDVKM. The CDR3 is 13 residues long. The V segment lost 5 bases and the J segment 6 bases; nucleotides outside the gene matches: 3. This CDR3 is CASSRGGVDTQYF. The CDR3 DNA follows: TGTGCCAGCAGTCGCGGGGGGGTGGATACGCAGTATTTT. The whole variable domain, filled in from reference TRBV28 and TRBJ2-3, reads DVKVTQSSRYLVKRTGEKVFLECVQDMDHENMFWYRQDPGLGLRLIYFSYDVKMKEKGDIPEGYSVSREKKERFSLILESASTNQTSMYLCASSRGGVDTQYFGPGTRLTVL.